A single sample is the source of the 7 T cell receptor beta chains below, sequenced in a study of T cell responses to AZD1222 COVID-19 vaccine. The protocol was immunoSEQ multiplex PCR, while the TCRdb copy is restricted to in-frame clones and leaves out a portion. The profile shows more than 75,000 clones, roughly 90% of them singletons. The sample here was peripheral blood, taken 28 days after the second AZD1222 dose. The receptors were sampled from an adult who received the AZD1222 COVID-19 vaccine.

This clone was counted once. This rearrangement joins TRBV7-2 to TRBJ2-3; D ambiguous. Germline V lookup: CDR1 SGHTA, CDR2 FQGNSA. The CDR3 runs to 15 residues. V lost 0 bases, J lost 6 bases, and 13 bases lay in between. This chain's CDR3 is CASSLAPDGGDTQYF. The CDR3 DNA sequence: TGTGCCAGCAGCTTAGCTCCCGACGGTGGGGATACGCAGTATTTT. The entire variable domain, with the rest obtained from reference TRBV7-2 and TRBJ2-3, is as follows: GAGVSQSPSNKVTEKGKDVELRCDPISGHTALYWYRQSLGQGLEFLIYFQGNSAPDKSGLPSDRFSAERTGGSVSTLTIQRTQQEDSAVYLCASSLAPDGGDTQYFGPGTRLTVL.

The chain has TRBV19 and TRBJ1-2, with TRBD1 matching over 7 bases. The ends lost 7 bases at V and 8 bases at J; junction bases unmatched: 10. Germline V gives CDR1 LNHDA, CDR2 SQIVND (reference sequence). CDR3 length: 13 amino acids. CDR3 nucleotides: TGTGCCAGTACCTCAGACAGGGTAGGAGGCTACACCTTC. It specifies CASTSDRVGGYTF.

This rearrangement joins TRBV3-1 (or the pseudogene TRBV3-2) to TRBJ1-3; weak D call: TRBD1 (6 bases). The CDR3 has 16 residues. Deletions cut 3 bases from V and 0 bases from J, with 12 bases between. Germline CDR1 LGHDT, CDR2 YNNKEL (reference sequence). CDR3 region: CASSQLYRASGNTIYF. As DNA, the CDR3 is TGTGCCAGCAGCCAGTTGTACAGGGCCTCTGGAAACACCATATATTTT.

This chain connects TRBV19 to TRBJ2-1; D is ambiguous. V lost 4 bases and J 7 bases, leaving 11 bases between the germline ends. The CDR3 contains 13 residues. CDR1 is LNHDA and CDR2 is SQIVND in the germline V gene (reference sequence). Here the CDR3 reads CASSTIDDNEQFF. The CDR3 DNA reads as TGTGCCAGTAGTACCATCGATGATAATGAGCAGTTCTTC.

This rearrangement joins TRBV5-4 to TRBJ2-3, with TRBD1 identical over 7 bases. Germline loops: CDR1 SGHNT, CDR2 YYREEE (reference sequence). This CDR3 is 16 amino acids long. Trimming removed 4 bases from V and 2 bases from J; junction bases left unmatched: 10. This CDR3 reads CASSQTGMLTTDTQYF. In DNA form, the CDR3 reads TGTGCCAGCAGCCAGACAGGGATGCTTACCACAGATACGCAGTATTTT.

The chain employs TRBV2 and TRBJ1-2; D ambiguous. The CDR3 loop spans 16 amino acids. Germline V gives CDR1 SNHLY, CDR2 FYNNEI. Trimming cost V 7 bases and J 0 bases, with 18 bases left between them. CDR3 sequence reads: CASTEIPVQANYGYTF. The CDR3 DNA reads TGTGCCAGCACCGAAATCCCGGTCCAAGCTAACTATGGCTACACCTTC.

The CDR3 region has the DNA TGTGCCAGCAGTGACGAGATTCAGCCCCAGCATTTT. Translated, it gives CASSDEIQPQHF. This sequence joins TRBV2 and TRBJ1-5; no clear D gene. With 3 bases removed from V and 6 bases from J, the gap between germline ends came to 6 bases. Germline CDR1 reads SNHLY; CDR2 reads FYNNEI. The CDR3 sequence is 12 residues long.